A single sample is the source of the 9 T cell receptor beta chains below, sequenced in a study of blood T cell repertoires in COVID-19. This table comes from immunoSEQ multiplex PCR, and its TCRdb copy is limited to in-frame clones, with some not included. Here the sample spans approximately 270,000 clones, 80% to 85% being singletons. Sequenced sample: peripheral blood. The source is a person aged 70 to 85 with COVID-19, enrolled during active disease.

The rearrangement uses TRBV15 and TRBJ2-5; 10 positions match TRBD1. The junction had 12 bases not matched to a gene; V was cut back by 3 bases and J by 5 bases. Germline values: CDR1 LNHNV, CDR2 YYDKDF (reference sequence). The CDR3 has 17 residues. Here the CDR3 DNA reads TGTGCCACCAGCAGCGGCCTGACAGGGGGCGGTTTGGAGACCCAGTACTTC. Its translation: CATSSGLTGGGLETQYF.

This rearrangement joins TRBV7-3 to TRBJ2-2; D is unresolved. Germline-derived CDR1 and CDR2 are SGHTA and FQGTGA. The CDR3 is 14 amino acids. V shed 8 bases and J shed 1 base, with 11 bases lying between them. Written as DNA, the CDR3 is TGTGCCAGCGCCCAAGCGTTGAACACCGGGGAGCTGTTTTTT. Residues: CASAQALNTGELFF.

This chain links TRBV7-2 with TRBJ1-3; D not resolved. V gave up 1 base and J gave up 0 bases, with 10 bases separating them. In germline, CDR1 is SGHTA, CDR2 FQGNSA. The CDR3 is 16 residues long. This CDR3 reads CASSLVGTDSGNTIYF. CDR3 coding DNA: TGTGCCAGCAGCTTAGTCGGAACAGACTCTGGAAACACCATATATTTT.

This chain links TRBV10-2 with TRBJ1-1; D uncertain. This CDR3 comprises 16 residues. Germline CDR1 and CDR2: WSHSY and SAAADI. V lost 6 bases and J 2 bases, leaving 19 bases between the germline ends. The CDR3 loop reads CASRDNTFEGNTEAFF. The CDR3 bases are TGCGCCAGCAGGGATAATACTTTTGAGGGAAACACTGAAGCTTTCTTT.

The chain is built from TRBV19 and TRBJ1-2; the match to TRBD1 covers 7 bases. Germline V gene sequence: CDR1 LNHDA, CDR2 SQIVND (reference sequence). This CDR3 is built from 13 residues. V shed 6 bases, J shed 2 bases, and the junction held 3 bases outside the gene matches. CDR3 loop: CASRGDRNYGYTF. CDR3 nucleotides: TGTGCCAGTAGAGGGGACAGAAACTATGGCTACACCTTC.

CDR3 loop: CASSPGTGAGNTIYF. For the CDR3, the DNA is TGTGCCAGCAGCCCAGGGACAGGGGCTGGAAACACCATATATTTT. This chain links TRBV5-8 with TRBJ1-3; 10 nucleotides agree with TRBD1. Trimming removed 4 bases from V and 2 bases from J; junction bases left unmatched: 3. CDR3 length equals 15 residues. Looked up from germline, CDR1 is SGHTS and CDR2 is YDEGEE.

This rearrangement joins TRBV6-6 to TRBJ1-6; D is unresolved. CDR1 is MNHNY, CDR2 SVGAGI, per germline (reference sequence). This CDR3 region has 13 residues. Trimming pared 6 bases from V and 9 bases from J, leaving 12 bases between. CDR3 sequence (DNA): TGTGCCAGCAGGACGGGGAGCTCTTCACCCCTCCACTTT. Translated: CASRTGSSSPLHF.

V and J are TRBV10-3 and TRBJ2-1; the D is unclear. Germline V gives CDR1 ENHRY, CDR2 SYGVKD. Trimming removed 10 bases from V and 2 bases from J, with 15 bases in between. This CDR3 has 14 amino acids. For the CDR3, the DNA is TGTGCCACCGCGGCTTTCGGCACCTACAATGAGCAGTTCTTC. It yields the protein CATAAFGTYNEQFF.

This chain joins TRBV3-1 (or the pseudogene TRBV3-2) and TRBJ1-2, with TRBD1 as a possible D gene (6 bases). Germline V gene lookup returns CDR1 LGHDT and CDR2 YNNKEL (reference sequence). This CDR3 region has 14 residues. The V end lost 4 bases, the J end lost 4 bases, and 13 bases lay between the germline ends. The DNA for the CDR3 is TGTGCCAGCAGCCCCAACAGGGAATCCTATGGCTACACCTTC. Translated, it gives CASSPNRESYGYTF.